Listed here are 28 T cell receptor beta chains from one sample, sequenced in a study of T cells after yellow fever vaccination. TCRdb processed the 5' RACE reads anew with MiXCR; each CDR3 protein has one entry. The sample has a few hundred thousand distinct CDR3 sequences, 2.5% to 3.5% seen once. The specimen was CD4+ T cells sorted from PBMCs, collected 10 days after the yellow fever booster vaccination. The source is a man in his late teens or twenties who received the YFV17D yellow fever vaccine.

The chain is built from TRBV5-4 and TRBJ2-3; D ambiguous. CDR3 length equals 13 residues. Germline lookup yields CDR1 SGHNT and CDR2 YYREEE (reference sequence). V was pared by 4 bases and J by 1 base, with 7 bases between. The CDR3 DNA reads as TGTGCCAGCAGCGCATCTGGCACAGATACGCAGTATTTT. Its translation: CASSASGTDTQYF.

This clonotype was picked up many times. The V gene is TRBV20-1, the J gene TRBJ2-5; 8 positions match TRBD2. The CDR3 has 13 residues. The germline V gene has CDR1 DFQATT and CDR2 SNEGSKA (reference sequence). V dropped 3 bases and J dropped 5; count of bases not matched to a gene: 5. The CDR3 spells CSASPGGHETQYF. In DNA, the CDR3 is TGCAGTGCTAGCCCGGGGGGGCACGAGACCCAGTACTTC.

J is TRBJ2-2 and V is TRBV3-1, with a possible D match to TRBD2 (6 bases). Germline V CDR1 and CDR2: LGHDT, YNNKEL (reference sequence). This CDR3 is 13 amino acids long. V was cut by 4 bases and J by 7 bases, with 10 bases left in between. In DNA form, the CDR3 reads TGTGCCAGCAGCCCCCTCGGGGGCGGGGAGCTGTTTTTT. Its translation: CASSPLGGGELFF.

The chain carries TRBV5-1 and TRBJ2-5; D possibly uses TRBD1 or TRBD2 (5 bases each). Deletions cut 4 bases from V and 0 bases from J, with 13 bases between. CDR1 is SGHRS and CDR2 is YFSETQ in the germline V gene. The CDR3 runs 15 residues. The CDR3 protein is CASSPGTAYQETQYF. DNA for the CDR3: TGCGCCAGCAGCCCCGGGACCGCGTACCAAGAGACCCAGTACTTC.

At least ten counts were recorded for this clonotype. The gene calls are TRBV5-1 and TRBJ2-7; TRBD2 is a possible D gene (5 bases). The CDR3 has 13 amino acids. V lost 0 bases, J lost 10 bases, and 14 bases lay in between. From germline, CDR1 is SGHRS and CDR2 YFSETQ. The CDR3 spells CASSLDGIGEQYV. The CDR3 nucleotides read TGCGCCAGCAGCTTGGACGGGATCGGGGAACAGTACGTC.

This clonotype was counted between two and nine times. The CDR3 end shows no conserved phenylalanine or tryptophan, and so a read error is likely. Because the CDR3's place on the DNA is in doubt, the DNA is left out and the CDR3 is given as listed by TCRdb. The CDR3 region is CASSVGDRGLEGV. The rearrangement uses TRBV11-2 and TRBJ1-2; TRBD1 is the table's D call, not checked against the DNA. The CDR3 sequence runs 13 residues, both termini included. CDR1 and CDR2 (germline): SGHAT, FQNNGV.

This rearrangement joins TRBV30 to TRBJ2-7; D gene uncertain. The germline gives CDR1 GTSNPN, CDR2 SVGIG (reference sequence). The CDR3 totals 11 residues. Trimming stripped 3 bases from V and 5 bases from J, with 8 bases between. In DNA, the CDR3 is TGTGCCTGGAGGAGAAGGAACGAGCAGTACTTC. Its protein product is CAWRRRNEQYF.

This clonotype has only a few counts. J is TRBJ1-6 and V is TRBV18, with unresolved D. Germline CDR1 and CDR2: KGHSH and LQKENI. The CDR3 covers 14 residues. Trimming took 0 bases from V and 0 from J, leaving 0 bases between them. CDR3 sequence reads: CASSPPSYNSPLHF. Written as DNA, the CDR3 is TGTGCCAGCTCACCACCCTCCTATAATTCACCCCTCCACTTT.

In this sample, this clonotype turned up a few times. This rearrangement joins TRBV10-3 to TRBJ1-5; D gene unclear. CDR3 length: 14 amino acids. The germline CDR1 and CDR2 sequences are ENHRY and SYGVKD. Trimming left V 3 bases short and J 2 bases short, with 8 bases between. The chain's CDR3 is CAISETARNQPQHF. The CDR3 nucleotides are TGTGCCATCAGTGAAACAGCTCGCAATCAGCCCCAGCATTTT.

Many counts were recorded for this clonotype. CDR3 sequence reads: CSARQGATDTQYF. The CDR3 DNA sequence: TGCAGTGCTAGACAGGGGGCCACAGATACGCAGTATTTT. The V and J genes are TRBV20-1 and TRBJ2-3; TRBD1 aligns across 8 bases. The CDR3 consists of 13 residues. CDR1 is DFQATT, CDR2 SNEGSKA, per germline (reference sequence). V shed 2 bases, J shed 2 bases, and the junction held 0 bases outside the gene matches.

V usage is TRBV20-1 and J usage is TRBJ2-3, with D perhaps assigned TRBD1 or TRBD2 (6 bases each). CDR3 length equals 15 residues. V was pared by 0 bases and J by 9 bases, with 19 bases between. Germline CDR1 and CDR2: DFQATT and SNEGSKA (reference sequence). The CDR3 reads CSAREAGVTEGTQYF. DNA for the CDR3: TGCAGTGCTAGAGAAGCAGGGGTGACGGAGGGAACGCAGTATTTT.

This clonotype was counted at least ten times. This chain links TRBV20-1 with TRBJ1-2; a weak D match, TRBD1 (5 bases). Looked up from germline, CDR1 is DFQATT and CDR2 is SNEGSKA (reference sequence). Trimming took off 0 bases at V and 4 bases at J, with 12 bases between the two ends. CDR3 length: 14 amino acids. CDR3 bases: TGCAGTGCTAGAGATGGAGGGCAGGGCTATGGCTACACCTTC. Translating gives CSARDGGQGYGYTF.

This clonotype has a handful of counts. V is TRBV3-1 and J is TRBJ2-5, with no clear D. The germline V and J ends were trimmed by 0 bases and 6 bases, with 5 bases remaining between them. The CDR3 has 12 residues. Germline lookup yields CDR1 LGHDT and CDR2 YNNKEL (reference sequence). CDR3 residues: CASSQDPKTQYF. CDR3 nucleotide sequence: TGTGCCAGCAGCCAAGATCCCAAGACCCAGTACTTC.

The V and J genes are TRBV14 and TRBJ1-5; D remains unclear. V lost 3 bases, J lost 0 bases, and 12 bases lay in between. CDR1 and CDR2 from the germline V gene are SGHDN and FVKESK. The CDR3 has 16 amino acids. The CDR3 coding sequence is TGTGCCAGCAGCCACCACCCGGGCCCTAGCAATCAGCCCCAGCATTTT. Translating it yields CASSHHPGPSNQPQHF.

This clonotype was counted many times. The V gene is TRBV7-6, the J gene TRBJ1-1; D is possibly TRBD1 (5 bases). V was pared by 3 bases and J by 5 bases, with 19 bases between. Per germline, CDR1 SGHVS and CDR2 FNYEAQ. The length of the CDR3 is 16 residues. The CDR3 region has the DNA TGTGCCAGCAGCTTCACCTCGGGGGGGGAGGGAACTGAAGCTTTCTTT. This gives the protein CASSFTSGGEGTEAFF.

This clonotype was seen many times. The genes are TRBV11-2 and TRBJ2-3; 8 bases line up with TRBD2. Germline CDR1 is SGHAT and CDR2 is FQNNGV. The V and J ends lost 2 bases and 4 bases, in that order; junction bases with no gene match: 5. The CDR3 is 15 residues long. For the CDR3, the DNA is TGTGCCAGCAGCTTACTCGGGGGGGCGGCAGATACGCAGTATTTT. This encodes CASSLLGGAADTQYF.

The rearrangement links TRBV11-2 to TRBJ1-1; unclear D gene. V was trimmed by 2 bases and J by 8 bases, leaving 18 bases between them. The germline CDR1 and CDR2 sequences are SGHAT and FQNNGV. This CDR3 spans 15 amino acids. The DNA of the CDR3 is TGTGCCAGCAGCTTAATGGCCGAGGGTCTGAAGGAAGCTTTCTTT. It yields the protein CASSLMAEGLKEAFF.

This clonotype came up a few times. This rearrangement joins TRBV6-5 to TRBJ1-5; 7 bases map to TRBD1. This CDR3 has 15 amino acids. CDR1 is MNHEY and CDR2 is SVGAGI in the germline V gene. The V gene end was trimmed by 5 bases and the J gene end by 5 bases; junction bases not matched to a gene: 9. Here the CDR3 reads CASSPLHRGHQPQHF. In nucleotides, the CDR3 is TGTGCCAGCAGTCCCCTTCACAGGGGACATCAGCCCCAGCATTTT.

A note on this clonotype: Since a much larger clone is just one base distant, this may be a read error. The rearrangement uses TRBV4-1 and TRBJ1-1, with TRBD1 as a possible D gene (6 bases). Germline-derived CDR1 and CDR2 are MGHRA and YSYEKL. There are 12 residues in the CDR3. The CDR3 sequence: CACSQGGVKPFF. Here the CDR3 DNA reads TGCGCCTGCAGCCAAGGGGGGGTAAAGCCTTTCTTT.

There are a few counts of this clonotype. V is TRBV19 and J is TRBJ2-3; D is possibly TRBD1 (5 bases). Per germline, CDR1 LNHDA and CDR2 SQIVND (reference sequence). V dropped 7 bases and J dropped 6 bases, with 8 bases sitting between them. The CDR3 is 11 residues long. The CDR3 DNA sequence: TGTGCCAGTACAGGGTGGGATACGCAGTATTTT. Its protein is CASTGWDTQYF.

This clonotype occurred many times. CDR3 DNA: TGTGCCAGCTCACCTTCTCGACAGGGAGGCTATGGCTACACCTTC. Its translation is CASSPSRQGGYGYTF. V gene TRBV18 combines with J gene TRBJ1-2, with 7 bases that match TRBD1. The CDR3 sequence is 15 residues long. Per the germline V gene, CDR1 is KGHSH and CDR2 is LQKENI. V shed 3 bases, J shed 4 bases, and the junction held 8 bases outside the gene matches. Combining the CDR3 with reference TRBV18 and TRBJ1-2 gives the whole variable domain NAGVMQNPRHLVRRRGQEARLRCSPMKGHSHVYWYRQLPEEGLKFMVYLQKENIIDESGMPKERFSAEFPKEGPSILRIQQVVRGDSAAYFCASSPSRQGGYGYTFGSGTRLTVV.

This clonotype was counted only a few times. The J gene is TRBJ1-5, the V gene TRBV18; 11 bases are a match to TRBD1. Losses at the gene ends were 6 bases for V and 1 base for J; bases not matched to a gene: 8. Germline V gene sequence: CDR1 KGHSH, CDR2 LQKENI. This CDR3 has 17 residues. CDR3 sequence (DNA): TGTGCCAGCTCTTATTCCGGGACAGGGGGAAGCAATCAGCCCCAGCATTTT. Protein sequence: CASSYSGTGGSNQPQHF.

The chain joins TRBV25-1 to TRBJ2-3; D is ambiguous. This CDR3 region has 13 residues. The V and J ends lost 5 bases and 5 bases respectively, with 11 bases between them. CDR1 and CDR2 (germline): MGHDK, SYGVNS. CDR3 sequence: CASSLPQEDTQYF. CDR3 DNA sequence: TGTGCCAGCAGTCTTCCCCAGGAAGATACGCAGTATTTT.

The table lists this clonotype with many counts. This chain connects TRBV27 to TRBJ2-7; D is unclear. The CDR3 is 12 residues long. Looked up from germline, CDR1 is MNHEY and CDR2 is SMNVEV (reference sequence). Trimming removed 2 bases at V and 5 bases at J, with 7 bases between. Written as DNA, the CDR3 is TGTGCCAGCAGTTTAAACCTTAACGAGCAGTACTTC. Translated, it gives CASSLNLNEQYF.

This sequence joins TRBV5-4 and TRBJ1-1, with 10 bases fitting TRBD1. This CDR3 region has 14 residues. CDR1 and CDR2 (germline): SGHNT, YYREEE (reference sequence). With V trimmed by 4 bases and J by 1 base, 1 base remained unmatched. The DNA for the CDR3 is TGTGCCAGCAGCGGGGACAGGGGGAACACTGAAGCTTTCTTT. Its protein is CASSGDRGNTEAFF. Filled out from reference TRBV5-4 and TRBJ1-1, the complete variable domain reads ETGVTQSPTHLIKTRGQQVTLRCSSQSGHNTVSWYQQALGQGPQFIFQYYREEENGRGNFPPRFSGLQFPNYSSELNVNALELDDSALYLCASSGDRGNTEAFFGQGTRLTVV.

This clonotype was counted many times. The rearrangement joins TRBV18 to TRBJ2-2; D remains ambiguous. This CDR3 is 15 amino acids long. V was trimmed by 0 bases and J by 6 bases, leaving 11 bases between them. Per germline, CDR1 KGHSH and CDR2 LQKENI. CDR3 loop: CASSPPASRSGELFF. The CDR3 region has the DNA TGTGCCAGCTCACCACCCGCCTCCAGGTCCGGGGAGCTGTTTTTT.

The table lists this clonotype with many counts. The CDR3 DNA sequence: TGTGCCAGCGCGAATCCGGGACAGTATAATGAAAAACTGTTTTTT. It is translated as CASANPGQYNEKLFF. The chain combines TRBV2 with TRBJ1-4, with 7 positions matching TRBD1. Germline assignment: CDR1 SNHLY and CDR2 FYNNEI. The ends lost 8 bases at V and 4 bases at J; junction bases unmatched: 10. This CDR3 comprises 15 residues.

This clonotype was observed at least ten times. The rearrangement links TRBV12-3 or TRBV12-4 to TRBJ2-5; 8 bases align to TRBD1. V trimming: 2 bases; J trimming: 5 bases; junction bases outside the gene matches: 7. This CDR3 is 15 amino acids long. In nucleotides, the CDR3 is TGTGCCAGCAGTTTAAATCCCAGGGGGCGGGAGACCCAGTACTTC. Protein: CASSLNPRGRETQYF.